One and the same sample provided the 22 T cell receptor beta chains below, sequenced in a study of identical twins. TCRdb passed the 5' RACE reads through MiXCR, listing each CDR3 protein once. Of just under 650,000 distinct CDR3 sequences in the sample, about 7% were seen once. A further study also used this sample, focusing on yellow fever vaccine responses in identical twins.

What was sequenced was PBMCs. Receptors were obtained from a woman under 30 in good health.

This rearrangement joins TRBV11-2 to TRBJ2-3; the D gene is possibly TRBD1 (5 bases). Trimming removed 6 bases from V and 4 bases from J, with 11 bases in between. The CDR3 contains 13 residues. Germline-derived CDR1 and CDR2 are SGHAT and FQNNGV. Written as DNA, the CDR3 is TGTGCCAGCAGACCGGCCAGGGCAGATACGCAGTATTTT. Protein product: CASRPARADTQYF.

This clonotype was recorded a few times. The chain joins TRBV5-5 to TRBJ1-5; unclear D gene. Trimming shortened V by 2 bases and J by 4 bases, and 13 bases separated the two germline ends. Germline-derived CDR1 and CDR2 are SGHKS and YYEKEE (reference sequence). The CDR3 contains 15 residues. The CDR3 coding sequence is TGTGCCAGCAGCTTAAAGGCCGTGCCGAATCAGCCCCAGCATTTT. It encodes CASSLKAVPNQPQHF.

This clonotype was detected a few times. The CDR3 DNA follows: TGCGCCAGCAGCCAAGGGATTAGTGTGGCAGATACGCAGTATTTT. It translates to CASSQGISVADTQYF. This rearrangement joins TRBV4-1 to TRBJ2-3; D not resolved. V gave up 1 base and J gave up 4 bases, with 12 bases separating them. Germline values: CDR1 MGHRA, CDR2 YSYEKL. The CDR3 is 15 amino acids.

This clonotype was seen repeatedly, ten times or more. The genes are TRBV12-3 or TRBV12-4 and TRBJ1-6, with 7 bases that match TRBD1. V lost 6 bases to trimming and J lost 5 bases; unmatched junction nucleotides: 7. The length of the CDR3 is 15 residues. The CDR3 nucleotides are TGTGCCAGCAGACCAAGGGACAGCGATAATTCACCCCTCCACTTT. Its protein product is CASRPRDSDNSPLHF.

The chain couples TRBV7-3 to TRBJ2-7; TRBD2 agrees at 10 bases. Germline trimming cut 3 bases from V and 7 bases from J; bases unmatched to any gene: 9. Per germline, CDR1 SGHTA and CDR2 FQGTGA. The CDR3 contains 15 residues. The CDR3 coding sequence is TGTGCCAGCAGCTTCTCGTCGCTAGCGGGAGATGAGCAGTACTTC. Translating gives CASSFSSLAGDEQYF.

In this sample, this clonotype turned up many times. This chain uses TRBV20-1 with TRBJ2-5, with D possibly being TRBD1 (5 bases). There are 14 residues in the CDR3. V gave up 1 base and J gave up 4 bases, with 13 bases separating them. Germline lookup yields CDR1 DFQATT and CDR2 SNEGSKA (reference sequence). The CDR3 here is CSARAMGLGETQYF. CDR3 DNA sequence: TGCAGTGCTAGAGCCATGGGGCTTGGAGAGACCCAGTACTTC.

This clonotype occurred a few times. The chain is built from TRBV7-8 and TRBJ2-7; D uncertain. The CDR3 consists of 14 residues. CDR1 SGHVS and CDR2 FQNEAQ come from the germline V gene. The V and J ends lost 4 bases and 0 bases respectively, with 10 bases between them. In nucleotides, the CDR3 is TGTGCCAGCAGCTCTGGCATCGGCTCCTACGAGCAGTACTTC. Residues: CASSSGIGSYEQYF.

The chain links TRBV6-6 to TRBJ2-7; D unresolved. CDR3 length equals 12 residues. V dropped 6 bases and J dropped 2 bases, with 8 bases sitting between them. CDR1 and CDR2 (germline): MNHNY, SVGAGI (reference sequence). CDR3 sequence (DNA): TGTGCCAGCAGCACCAACCCCTACGAGCAGTACTTC. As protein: CASSTNPYEQYF.

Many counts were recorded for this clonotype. The CDR3 sequence is CASSEGTVTGELFF. The CDR3 DNA sequence: TGTGCCAGCAGCGAGGGGACGGTAACCGGGGAGCTGTTTTTT. The chain combines TRBV9 with TRBJ2-2; D possibly matches TRBD1 or TRBD2 (5 bases each). V dropped 3 bases and J dropped 5 bases, with 11 bases sitting between them. The germline V gene encodes CDR1 SGDLS and CDR2 YYNGEE. The CDR3 has 14 residues.

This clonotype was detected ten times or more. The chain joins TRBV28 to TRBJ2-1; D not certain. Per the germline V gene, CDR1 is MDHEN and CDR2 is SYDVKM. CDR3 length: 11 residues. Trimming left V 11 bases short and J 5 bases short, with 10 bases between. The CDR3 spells CAGQRNNEQFF. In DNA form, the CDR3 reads TGTGCCGGTCAACGGAACAATGAGCAGTTCTTC.

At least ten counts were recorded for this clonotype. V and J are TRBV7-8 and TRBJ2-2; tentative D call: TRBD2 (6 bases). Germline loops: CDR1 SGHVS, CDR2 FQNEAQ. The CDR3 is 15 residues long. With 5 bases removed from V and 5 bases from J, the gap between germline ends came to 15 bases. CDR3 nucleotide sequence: TGTGCCAGCAGCCTGGTTGGGGGACTGACCGGGGAGCTGTTTTTT. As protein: CASSLVGGLTGELFF.

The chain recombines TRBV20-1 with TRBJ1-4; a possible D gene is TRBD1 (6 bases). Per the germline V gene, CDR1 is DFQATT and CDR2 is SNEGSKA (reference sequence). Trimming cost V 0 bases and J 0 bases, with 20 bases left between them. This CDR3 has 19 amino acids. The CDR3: CSARDNNQGRGATNEKLFF. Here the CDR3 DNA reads TGCAGTGCTAGAGACAACAATCAGGGGCGAGGGGCAACTAATGAAAAACTGTTTTTT.

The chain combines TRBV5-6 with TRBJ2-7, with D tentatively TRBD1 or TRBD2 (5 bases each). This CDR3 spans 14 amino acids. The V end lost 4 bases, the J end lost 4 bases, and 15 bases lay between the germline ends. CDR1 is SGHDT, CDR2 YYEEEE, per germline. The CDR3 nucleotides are TGTGCCAGCAGCGCCGGGACGTTGGGATACGAGCAGTACGTC. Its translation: CASSAGTLGYEQYV.

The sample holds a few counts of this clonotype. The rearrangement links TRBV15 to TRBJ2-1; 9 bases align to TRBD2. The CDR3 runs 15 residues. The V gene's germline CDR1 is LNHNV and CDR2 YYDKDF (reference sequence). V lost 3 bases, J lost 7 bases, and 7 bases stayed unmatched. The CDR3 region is CATSSSSGSENEQFF. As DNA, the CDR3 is TGTGCCACCAGCAGTAGTAGCGGGAGTGAGAATGAGCAGTTCTTC.

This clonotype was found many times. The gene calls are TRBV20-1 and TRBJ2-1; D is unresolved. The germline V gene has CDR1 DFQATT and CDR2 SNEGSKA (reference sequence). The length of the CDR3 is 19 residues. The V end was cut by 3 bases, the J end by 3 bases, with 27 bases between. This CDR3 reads CSARKAGAWLGFRYNEQFF. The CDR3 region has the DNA TGCAGTGCTAGGAAGGCAGGAGCTTGGCTTGGTTTCCGCTACAATGAGCAGTTCTTC.

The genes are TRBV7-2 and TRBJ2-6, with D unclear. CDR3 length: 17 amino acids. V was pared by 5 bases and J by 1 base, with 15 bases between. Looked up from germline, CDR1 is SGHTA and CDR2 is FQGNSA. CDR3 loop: CASSPTRSYSGANVLTF. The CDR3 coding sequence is TGTGCCAGCAGCCCCACTCGGAGTTATTCTGGGGCCAACGTCCTGACTTTC. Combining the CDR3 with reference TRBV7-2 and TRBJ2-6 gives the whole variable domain GAGVSQSPSNKVTEKGKDVELRCDPISGHTALYWYRQSLGQGLEFLIYFQGNSAPDKSGLPSDRFSAERTGGSVSTLTIQRTQQEDSAVYLCASSPTRSYSGANVLTFGAGSRLTVL.

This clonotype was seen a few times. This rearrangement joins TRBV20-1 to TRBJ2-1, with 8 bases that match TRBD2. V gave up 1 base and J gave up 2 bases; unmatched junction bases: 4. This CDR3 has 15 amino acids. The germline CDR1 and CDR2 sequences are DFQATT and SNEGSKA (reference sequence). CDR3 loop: CSARGAGGTYNEQFF. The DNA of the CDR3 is TGCAGTGCTAGAGGGGCGGGAGGAACCTACAATGAGCAGTTCTTC.

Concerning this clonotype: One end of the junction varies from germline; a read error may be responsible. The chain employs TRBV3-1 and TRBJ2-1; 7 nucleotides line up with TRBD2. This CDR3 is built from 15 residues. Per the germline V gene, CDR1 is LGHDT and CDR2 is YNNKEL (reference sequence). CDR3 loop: CACSPRGPSGNEQFF. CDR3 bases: TGTGCCTGCAGCCCGCGCGGGCCTAGCGGCAATGAGCAGTTCTTC.

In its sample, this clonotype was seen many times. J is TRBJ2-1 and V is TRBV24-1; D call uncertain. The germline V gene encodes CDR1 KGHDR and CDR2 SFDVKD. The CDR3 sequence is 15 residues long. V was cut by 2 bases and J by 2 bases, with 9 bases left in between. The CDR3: CATSDSARTYNEQFF. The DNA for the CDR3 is TGTGCCACCAGTGATTCGGCCAGGACCTACAATGAGCAGTTCTTC.

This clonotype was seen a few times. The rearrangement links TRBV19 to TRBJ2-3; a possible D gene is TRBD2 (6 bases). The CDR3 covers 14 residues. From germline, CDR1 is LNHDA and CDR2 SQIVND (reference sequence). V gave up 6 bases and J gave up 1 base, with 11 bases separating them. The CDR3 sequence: CASREGFGTDTQYF. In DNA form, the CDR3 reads TGTGCCAGTAGGGAGGGGTTCGGCACAGATACGCAGTATTTT.

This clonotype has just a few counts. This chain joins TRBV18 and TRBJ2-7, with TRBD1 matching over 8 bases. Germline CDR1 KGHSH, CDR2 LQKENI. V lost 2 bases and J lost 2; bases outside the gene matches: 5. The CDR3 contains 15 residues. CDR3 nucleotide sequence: TGTGCCAGCTCACCAGTTGGGACAGGCCCCTACGAGCAGTACGTC. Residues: CASSPVGTGPYEQYV.

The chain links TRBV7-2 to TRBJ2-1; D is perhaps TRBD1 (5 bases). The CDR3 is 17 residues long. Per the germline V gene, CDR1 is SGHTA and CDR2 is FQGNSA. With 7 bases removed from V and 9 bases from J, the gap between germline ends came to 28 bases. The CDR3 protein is CASISAGSGYLRGEQFF. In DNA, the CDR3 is TGTGCCAGCATCTCTGCTGGGTCAGGGTACCTTAGGGGTGAGCAGTTCTTC.